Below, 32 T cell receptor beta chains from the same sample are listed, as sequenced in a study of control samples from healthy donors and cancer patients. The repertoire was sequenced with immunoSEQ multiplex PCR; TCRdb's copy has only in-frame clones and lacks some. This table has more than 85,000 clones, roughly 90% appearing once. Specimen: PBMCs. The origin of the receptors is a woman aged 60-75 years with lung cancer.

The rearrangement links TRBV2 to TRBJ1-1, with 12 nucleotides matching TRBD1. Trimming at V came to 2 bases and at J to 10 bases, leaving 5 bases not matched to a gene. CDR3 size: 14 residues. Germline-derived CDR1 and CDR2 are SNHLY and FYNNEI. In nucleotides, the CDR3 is TGTGCCAGCAGTGAACGGGGACAGGGGGCTTCAGCTTTCTTT. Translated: CASSERGQGASAFF.

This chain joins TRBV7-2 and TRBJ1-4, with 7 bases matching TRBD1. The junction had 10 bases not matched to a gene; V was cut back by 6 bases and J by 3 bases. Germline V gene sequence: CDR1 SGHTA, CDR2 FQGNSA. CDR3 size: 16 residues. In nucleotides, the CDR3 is TGTGCCAGCAGTCCTAGACAGGGAGGGTCTAATGAAAAACTGTTTTTT. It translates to CASSPRQGGSNEKLFF.

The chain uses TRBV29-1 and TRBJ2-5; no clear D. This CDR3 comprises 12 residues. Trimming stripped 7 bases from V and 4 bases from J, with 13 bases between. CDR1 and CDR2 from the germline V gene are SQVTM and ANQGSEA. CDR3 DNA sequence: TGCAGCGCCGGGCCCCTGGGAGAGACCCAGTACTTC. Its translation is CSAGPLGETQYF.

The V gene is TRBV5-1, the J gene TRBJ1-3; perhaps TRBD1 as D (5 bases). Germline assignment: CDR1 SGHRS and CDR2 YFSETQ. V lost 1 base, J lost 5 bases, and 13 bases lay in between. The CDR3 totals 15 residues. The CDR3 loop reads CASSLIGETRNTIYF. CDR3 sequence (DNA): TGCGCCAGCAGCTTGATAGGGGAGACAAGAAACACCATATATTTT.

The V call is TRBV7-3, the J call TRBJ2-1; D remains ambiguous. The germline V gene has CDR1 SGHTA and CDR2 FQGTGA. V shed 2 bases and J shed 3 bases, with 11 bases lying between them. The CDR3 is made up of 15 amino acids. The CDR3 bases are TGTGCCAGCAGCTTACGGAGCGCAGTCTACAATGAGCAGTTCTTC. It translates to CASSLRSAVYNEQFF.

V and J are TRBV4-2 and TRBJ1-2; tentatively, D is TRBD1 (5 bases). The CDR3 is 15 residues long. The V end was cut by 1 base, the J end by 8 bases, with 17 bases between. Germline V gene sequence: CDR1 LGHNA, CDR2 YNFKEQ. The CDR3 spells CASSQAGGGKEGYTF. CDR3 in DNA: TGTGCCAGCAGCCAAGCGGGCGGGGGGAAAGAAGGCTACACCTTC.

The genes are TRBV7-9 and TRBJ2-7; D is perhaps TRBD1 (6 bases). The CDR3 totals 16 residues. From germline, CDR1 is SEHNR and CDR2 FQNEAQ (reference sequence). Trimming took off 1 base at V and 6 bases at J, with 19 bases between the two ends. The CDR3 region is CASSLVRGSYEVEQYF. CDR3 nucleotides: TGTGCCAGCAGCTTAGTTAGGGGGTCCTACGAGGTCGAGCAGTACTTC.

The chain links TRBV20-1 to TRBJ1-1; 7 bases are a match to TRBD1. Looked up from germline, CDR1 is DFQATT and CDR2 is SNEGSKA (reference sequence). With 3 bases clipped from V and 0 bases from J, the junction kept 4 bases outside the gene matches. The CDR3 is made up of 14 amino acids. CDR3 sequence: CSASRGPMNTEAFF. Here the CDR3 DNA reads TGCAGTGCTAGTAGGGGGCCCATGAACACTGAAGCTTTCTTT.

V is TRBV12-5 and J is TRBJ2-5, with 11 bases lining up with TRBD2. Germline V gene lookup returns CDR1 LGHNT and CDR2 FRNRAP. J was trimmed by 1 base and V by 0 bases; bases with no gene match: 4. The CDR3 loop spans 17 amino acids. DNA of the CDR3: TGTGCTAGTGGTTTGGTAATGACTAGCGGGACCCAAGAGACCCAGTACTTC. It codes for CASGLVMTSGTQETQYF.

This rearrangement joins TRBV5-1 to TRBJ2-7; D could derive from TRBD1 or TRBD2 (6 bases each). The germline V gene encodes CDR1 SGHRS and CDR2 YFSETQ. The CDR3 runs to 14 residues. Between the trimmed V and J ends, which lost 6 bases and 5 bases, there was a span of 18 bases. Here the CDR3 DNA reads TGCGCCAGCACCAGGGGCGGGACTCGGGACGAGCAGTACTTC. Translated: CASTRGGTRDEQYF.

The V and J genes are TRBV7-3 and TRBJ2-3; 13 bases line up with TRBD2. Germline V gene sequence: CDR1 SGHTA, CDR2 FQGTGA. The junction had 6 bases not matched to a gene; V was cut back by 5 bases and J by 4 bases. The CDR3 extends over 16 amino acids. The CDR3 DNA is TGTGCCAGCAGCCGAGGACTAGCGGGAGAAGCAGATACGCAGTATTTT. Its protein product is CASSRGLAGEADTQYF. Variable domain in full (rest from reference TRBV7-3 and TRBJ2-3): GAGVSQTPSNKVTEKGKYVELRCDPISGHTALYWYRQSLGQGPEFLIYFQGTGAADDSGLPNDRFFAVRPEGSVSTLKIQRTERGDSAVYLCASSRGLAGEADTQYFGPGTRLTVL.

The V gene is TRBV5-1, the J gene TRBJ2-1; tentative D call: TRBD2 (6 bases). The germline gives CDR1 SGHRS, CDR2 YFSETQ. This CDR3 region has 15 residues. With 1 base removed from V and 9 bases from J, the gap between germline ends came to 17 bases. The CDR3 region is CASSLRLAEGGEQFF. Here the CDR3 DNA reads TGCGCCAGCAGCTTGCGATTAGCGGAAGGAGGTGAGCAGTTCTTC.

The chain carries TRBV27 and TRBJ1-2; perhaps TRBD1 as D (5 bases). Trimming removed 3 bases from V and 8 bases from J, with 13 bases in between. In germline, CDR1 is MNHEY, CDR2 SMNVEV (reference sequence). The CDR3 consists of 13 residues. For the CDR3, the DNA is TGTGCCAGCAGTTTCCGGCTCCAGGGCGGCTACACCTTC. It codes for CASSFRLQGGYTF.

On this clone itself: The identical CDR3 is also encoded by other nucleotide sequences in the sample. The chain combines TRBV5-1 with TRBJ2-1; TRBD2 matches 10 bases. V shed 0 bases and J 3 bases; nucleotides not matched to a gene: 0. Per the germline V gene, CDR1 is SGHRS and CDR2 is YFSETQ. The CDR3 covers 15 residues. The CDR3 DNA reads TGCGCCAGCAGCTTGGGGACTAGCGGCTACAATGAGCAGTTCTTC. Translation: CASSLGTSGYNEQFF. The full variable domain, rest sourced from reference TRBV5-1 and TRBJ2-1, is KAGVTQTPRYLIKTRGQQVTLSCSPISGHRSVSWYQQTPGQGLQFLFEYFSETQRNKGNFPGRFSGRQFSNSRSEMNVSTLELGDSALYLCASSLGTSGYNEQFFGPGTRLTVL.

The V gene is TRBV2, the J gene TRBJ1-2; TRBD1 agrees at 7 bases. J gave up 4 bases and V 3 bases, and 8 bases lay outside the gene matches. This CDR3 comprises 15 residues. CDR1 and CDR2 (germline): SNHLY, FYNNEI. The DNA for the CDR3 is TGTGCCAGCAGTGAGGACAGGCTGGGGGGCTATGGCTACACCTTC. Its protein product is CASSEDRLGGYGYTF.

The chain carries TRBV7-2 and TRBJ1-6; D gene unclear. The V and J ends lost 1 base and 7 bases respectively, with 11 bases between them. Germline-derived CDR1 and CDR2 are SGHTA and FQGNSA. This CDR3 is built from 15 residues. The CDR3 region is CASSLVAGQNSPLHF. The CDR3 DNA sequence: TGTGCCAGCAGCTTAGTAGCGGGCCAGAATTCACCCCTCCACTTT.

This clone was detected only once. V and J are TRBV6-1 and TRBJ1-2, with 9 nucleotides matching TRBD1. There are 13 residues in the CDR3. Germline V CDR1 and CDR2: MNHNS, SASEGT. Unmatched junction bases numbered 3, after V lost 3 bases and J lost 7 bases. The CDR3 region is CASSDLQGAGYTF. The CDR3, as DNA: TGTGCCAGCAGTGACCTACAGGGGGCTGGCTACACCTTC.

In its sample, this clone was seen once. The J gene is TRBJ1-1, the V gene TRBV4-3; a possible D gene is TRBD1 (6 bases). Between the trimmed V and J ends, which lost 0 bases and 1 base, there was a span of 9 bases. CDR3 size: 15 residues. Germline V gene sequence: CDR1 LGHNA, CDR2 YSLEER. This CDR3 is CASSQDRGANTEAFF. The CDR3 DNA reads TGCGCCAGCAGCCAAGATAGGGGGGCGAACACTGAAGCTTTCTTT.

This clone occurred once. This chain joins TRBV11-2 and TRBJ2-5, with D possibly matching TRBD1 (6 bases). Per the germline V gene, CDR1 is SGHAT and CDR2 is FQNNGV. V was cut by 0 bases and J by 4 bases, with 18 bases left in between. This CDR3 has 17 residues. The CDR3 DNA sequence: TGTGCCAGCAGCTTAGACTACCTCCGGGACATAATAGAGACCCAGTACTTC. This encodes CASSLDYLRDIIETQYF.

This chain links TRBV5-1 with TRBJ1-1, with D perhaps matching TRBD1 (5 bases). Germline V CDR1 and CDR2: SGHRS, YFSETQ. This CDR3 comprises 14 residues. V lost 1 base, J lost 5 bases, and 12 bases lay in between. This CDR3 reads CASSLPGMSTEAFF. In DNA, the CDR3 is TGCGCCAGCAGCTTGCCAGGGATGTCGACTGAAGCTTTCTTT.

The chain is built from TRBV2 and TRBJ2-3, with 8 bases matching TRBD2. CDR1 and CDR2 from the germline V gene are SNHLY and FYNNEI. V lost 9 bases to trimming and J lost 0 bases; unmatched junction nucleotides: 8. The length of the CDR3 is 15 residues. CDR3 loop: CASLRGGLSTDTQYF. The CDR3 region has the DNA TGTGCCAGTCTACGGGGGGGCTTGAGCACAGATACGCAGTATTTT.

DNA of the CDR3: TGTGCCAGCAGTGAATTTATCTGGGACCCACTGGGCACTGAAGCTTTCTTT. Protein: CASSEFIWDPLGTEAFF. The chain employs TRBV25-1 and TRBJ1-1; TRBD1 is a possible D gene (5 bases). V lost 1 base and J 4 bases, leaving 19 bases between the germline ends. The CDR3 consists of 17 residues. The germline gives CDR1 MGHDK, CDR2 SYGVNS.

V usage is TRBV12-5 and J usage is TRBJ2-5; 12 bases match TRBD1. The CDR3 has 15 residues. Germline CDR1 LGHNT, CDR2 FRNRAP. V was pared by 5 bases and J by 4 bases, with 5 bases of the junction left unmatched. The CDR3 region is CASGPRDRGLETQYF. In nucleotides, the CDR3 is TGTGCTAGTGGTCCGAGGGACAGGGGGCTAGAGACCCAGTACTTC.

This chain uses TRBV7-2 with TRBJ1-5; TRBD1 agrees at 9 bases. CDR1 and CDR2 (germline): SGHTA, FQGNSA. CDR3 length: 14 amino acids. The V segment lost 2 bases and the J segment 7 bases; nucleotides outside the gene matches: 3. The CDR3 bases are TGTGCCAGCAGCTTAAGGGACAGGGAACAGCCCCAGCATTTT. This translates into CASSLRDREQPQHF.

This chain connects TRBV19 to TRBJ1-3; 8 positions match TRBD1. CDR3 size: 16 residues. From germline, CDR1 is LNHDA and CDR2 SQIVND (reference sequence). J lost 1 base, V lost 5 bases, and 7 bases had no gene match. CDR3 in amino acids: CASSFRQGRSGNTIYF. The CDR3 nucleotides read TGTGCCAGTAGTTTCCGACAGGGGAGGTCTGGAAACACCATATATTTT.

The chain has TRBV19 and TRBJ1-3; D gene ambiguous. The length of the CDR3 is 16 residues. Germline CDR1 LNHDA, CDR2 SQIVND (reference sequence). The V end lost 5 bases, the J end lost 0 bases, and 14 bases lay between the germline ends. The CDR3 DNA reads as TGTGCCAGTAGTCCCAGACAACTCCTCTCTGGAAACACCATATATTTT. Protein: CASSPRQLLSGNTIYF.

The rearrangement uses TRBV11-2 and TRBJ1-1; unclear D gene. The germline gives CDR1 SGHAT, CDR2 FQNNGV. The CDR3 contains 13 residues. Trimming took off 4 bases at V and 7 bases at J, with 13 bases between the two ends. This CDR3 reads CASSSWDIGEAFF. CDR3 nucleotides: TGTGCCAGCAGCTCCTGGGATATAGGTGAAGCTTTCTTT.

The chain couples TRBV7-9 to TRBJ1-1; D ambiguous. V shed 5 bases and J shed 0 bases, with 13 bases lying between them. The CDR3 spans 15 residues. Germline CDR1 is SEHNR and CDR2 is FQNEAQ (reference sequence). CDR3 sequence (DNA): TGTGCCAGCAGCAACCGGATAGATGTGAACACTGAAGCTTTCTTT. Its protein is CASSNRIDVNTEAFF.

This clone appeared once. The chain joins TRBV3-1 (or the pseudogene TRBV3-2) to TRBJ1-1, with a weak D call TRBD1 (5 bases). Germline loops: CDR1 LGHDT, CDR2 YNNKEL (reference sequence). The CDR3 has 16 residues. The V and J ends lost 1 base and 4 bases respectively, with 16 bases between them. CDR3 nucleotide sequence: TGTGCCAGCAGCCAAGGGGCCAGGCCAGGGCCCACTGAAGCTTTCTTT. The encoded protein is CASSQGARPGPTEAFF.

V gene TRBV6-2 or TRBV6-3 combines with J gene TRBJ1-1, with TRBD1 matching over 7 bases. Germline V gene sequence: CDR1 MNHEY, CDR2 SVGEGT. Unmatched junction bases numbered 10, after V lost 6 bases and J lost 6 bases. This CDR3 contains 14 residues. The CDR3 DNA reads TGTGCCAGCAGCCCGACAGGGTCTCTCGCTGAAGCTTTCTTT. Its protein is CASSPTGSLAEAFF.

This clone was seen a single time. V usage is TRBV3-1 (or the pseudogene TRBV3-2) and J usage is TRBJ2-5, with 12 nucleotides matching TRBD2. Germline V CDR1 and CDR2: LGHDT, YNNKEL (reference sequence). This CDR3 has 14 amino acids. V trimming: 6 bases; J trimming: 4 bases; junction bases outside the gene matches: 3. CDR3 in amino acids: CASSRLAGVETQYF. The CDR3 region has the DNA TGTGCCAGCAGTCGACTAGCGGGAGTAGAGACCCAGTACTTC.

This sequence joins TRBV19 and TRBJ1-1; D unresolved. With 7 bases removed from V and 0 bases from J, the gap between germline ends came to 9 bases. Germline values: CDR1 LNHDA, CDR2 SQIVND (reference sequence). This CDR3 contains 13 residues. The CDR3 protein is CASIGGLNTEAFF. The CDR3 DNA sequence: TGTGCCAGTATCGGTGGTTTGAACACTGAAGCTTTCTTT.